A selection of T cell receptor beta chains follows, all from one sample in a study of a mutant IDH1 vaccine in newly diagnosed glioma. Antigens for these TCRs are unknown. Here immunoSEQ multiplex PCR was the method, and the copy in TCRdb shows in-frame clones only, minus some. The sample records under 45,000 clones, 75% to 85% being singletons. Material: PBMCs, obtained from a glioma patient whose treatment included an IDH1 peptide vaccine. The receptor source for this set is a man between 45 and 60 years old with glioma. Both conserved end residues are part of each CDR3. The order of the fields is clone size, J gene, V gene, D gene, CDR3 protein, CDR3 DNA. A D gene is named only where the DNA matches it firmly. Clone size is stated in some rows and not others, as once, few, many or a class when expanded.

abundance: NA
j_gene: TRBJ2-5
v_gene: TRBV5-6
d_gene: NA
CDR3aa: CASSQSRGGQETQYF
CDR3nt: TGTGCCAGCAGTCAGAGTAGGGGGGGCCAAGAGACCCAGTACTTC

abundance: NA
j_gene: TRBJ2-2
v_gene: TRBV11-3
d_gene: TRBD1
CDR3aa: CASSLEGTGVGELFF
CDR3nt: TGTGCCAGCAGCTTAGAGGGGACAGGGGTCGGGGAGCTGTTTTTT

abundance: NA
j_gene: TRBJ2-5
v_gene: TRBV7-9
d_gene: TRBD2
CDR3aa: CASSPSGMGETQYF
CDR3nt: TGTGCCAGCAGCCCTAGCGGGATGGGGGAGACCCAGTACTTC

abundance: once
j_gene: TRBJ1-1
v_gene: TRBV18
d_gene: NA
CDR3aa: CASSPPKRGRESEAFF
CDR3nt: TGTGCCAGCTCACCACCTAAACGGGGGAGGGAATCTGAAGCTTTCTTT

abundance: NA
j_gene: TRBJ2-2
v_gene: TRBV27
d_gene: NA
CDR3aa: CASSRLNTGELFF
CDR3nt: TGTGCCAGCAGCCGATTAAACACCGGGGAGCTGTTTTTT

abundance: NA
j_gene: TRBJ2-1
v_gene: TRBV25-1
d_gene: TRBD2
CDR3aa: CASSESSRGGYNEQLF
CDR3nt: TGTGCCAGCAGTGAATCTTCCCGGGGGGGGTACAATGAGCAGCTCTTC

abundance: NA
j_gene: TRBJ2-6
v_gene: TRBV30
d_gene: NA
CDR3aa: CALTRGSGANVLTF
CDR3nt: TGTGCCCTTACCCGGGGCTCTGGGGCCAACGTCCTGACTTTC

abundance: NA
j_gene: TRBJ1-2
v_gene: TRBV19
d_gene: NA
CDR3aa: CATQREGYGYTF
CDR3nt: TGTGCCACTCAACGGGAGGGCTATGGCTACACCTTC

abundance: NA
j_gene: TRBJ1-1
v_gene: TRBV19
d_gene: NA
CDR3aa: CASSIGRNTEAFF
CDR3nt: TGTGCCAGTAGTATAGGACGGAACACTGAAGCTTTCTTT

abundance: NA
j_gene: TRBJ2-4
v_gene: TRBV2
d_gene: NA
CDR3aa: CASSQTGTLNIQYF
CDR3nt: TGTGCCAGCAGCCAAACAGGGACTCTAAACATTCAGTACTTC

abundance: NA
j_gene: TRBJ2-7
v_gene: TRBV19
d_gene: NA
CDR3aa: CASSIAGSSYEQYF
CDR3nt: TGTGCCAGTAGTATTGCAGGGAGCTCCTACGAGCAGTACTTC

abundance: few
j_gene: TRBJ1-1
v_gene: TRBV5-6
d_gene: NA
CDR3aa: CASSLGEVSEVF
CDR3nt: TGTGCCAGCAGCTTGGGGGAAGTGTCCGAGGTCTTT

abundance: few
j_gene: TRBJ1-2
v_gene: TRBV4-1
d_gene: NA
CDR3aa: CASSQVGYGYTF
CDR3nt: TGCGCCAGCAGCCAAGTTGGTTATGGCTACACCTTC

abundance: NA
j_gene: TRBJ1-6
v_gene: TRBV14
d_gene: NA
CDR3aa: CASSQEGLYNSPLHF
CDR3nt: TGTGCCAGCAGCCAAGAGGGATTGTATAATTCACCCCTCCACTTT

abundance: once
j_gene: TRBJ2-6
v_gene: TRBV7-9
d_gene: TRBD2
CDR3aa: CASSSLAGAGANVLTF
CDR3nt: TGTGCCAGCAGCTCACTAGCGGGAGCCGGGGCCAACGTCCTGACTTTC

abundance: NA
j_gene: TRBJ1-1
v_gene: TRBV11-2
d_gene: TRBD1
CDR3aa: CASRARTGFENTEAFF
CDR3nt: TGTGCCAGCAGAGCTAGGACAGGGTTCGAGAACACTGAAGCTTTCTTT

abundance: NA
j_gene: TRBJ2-2
v_gene: TRBV2
d_gene: TRBD1
CDR3aa: CASKTGVGTGELFF
CDR3nt: TGTGCCAGCAAGACAGGGGTCGGAACCGGGGAGCTGTTTTTT

abundance: NA
j_gene: TRBJ1-1
v_gene: TRBV7-8
d_gene: NA
CDR3aa: CASSLLTFEMGTEAFF
CDR3nt: TGTGCCAGCAGCTTACTAACCTTCGAGATGGGGACTGAAGCTTTCTTT

abundance: NA
j_gene: TRBJ2-5
v_gene: TRBV4-1
d_gene: NA
CDR3aa: CASRGGVEETQYF
CDR3nt: TGCGCCAGCAGAGGTGGGGTAGAGGAGACCCAGTACTTC

abundance: NA
j_gene: TRBJ2-3
v_gene: TRBV2
d_gene: NA
CDR3aa: CASEGAQGRLSTQYF
CDR3nt: TGTGCCAGCGAGGGAGCGCAGGGGCGTTTAAGTACGCAGTATTTT

abundance: NA
j_gene: TRBJ2-7
v_gene: TRBV6-5
d_gene: TRBD1
CDR3aa: CASSEGQGVYEQYF
CDR3nt: TGTGCCAGCAGTGAGGGACAGGGGGTCTACGAGCAGTACTTC

abundance: NA
j_gene: TRBJ2-7
v_gene: TRBV18
d_gene: TRBD2
CDR3aa: CASSPLAGGYEQYF
CDR3nt: TGTGCCAGCTCACCACTAGCGGGGGGCTACGAGCAGTACTTC

abundance: once
j_gene: TRBJ2-7
v_gene: TRBV7-9
d_gene: NA
CDR3aa: CASSLHRRGLRPSYEQYF
CDR3nt: TGTGCCAGCAGCTTACATCGAAGGGGACTGCGCCCCTCCTACGAGCAGTACTTC

abundance: NA
j_gene: TRBJ2-3
v_gene: TRBV2
d_gene: NA
CDR3aa: CATNREPTDTQYF
CDR3nt: TGTGCCACTAACCGGGAACCCACAGATACGCAGTATTTT

abundance: NA
j_gene: TRBJ2-7
v_gene: TRBV9
d_gene: NA
CDR3aa: CASSPGAASYEQYF
CDR3nt: TGTGCCAGCAGCCCCGGCGCCGCCTCCTACGAGCAGTACTTC

abundance: NA
j_gene: TRBJ2-7
v_gene: TRBV7-9
d_gene: NA
CDR3aa: CASSTGRAGEYEQYF
CDR3nt: TGTGCCAGCAGCACTGGACGGGCAGGGGAGTACGAGCAGTACTTC

abundance: NA
j_gene: TRBJ2-5
v_gene: TRBV7-9
d_gene: TRBD2
CDR3aa: CASSLRTAGGGETQYF
CDR3nt: TGTGCCAGCAGCTTACGAACAGCGGGAGGAGGGGAGACCCAGTACTTC